The TCR beta chain under discussion was sequenced for a study of blood T cell repertoires in COVID-19. Germline CDR1 and CDR2: GTSNPN and SVGIG (reference sequence). The ends were cut back, 1 base at V and 7 bases at J, with 16 bases in the middle. The CDR3 consists of 14 residues. The repertoire was sequenced with immunoSEQ multiplex PCR; TCRdb's copy has only in-frame clones and lacks some. The sample consists of around 400,000 clones, roughly nine tenths of them appearing once. The source is a woman aged 25-40 years who had recovered from COVID-19. The chain carries TRBV30 and TRBJ1-2; D remains ambiguous. The specimen sequenced was PBMCs or T cells enriched from blood (not recorded which). CDR3 sequence (DNA): TGTGCCTGGAGTGAGTCTAGAGCTTCTAGTGGCTACACCTTC. Residues: CAWSESRASSGYTF.